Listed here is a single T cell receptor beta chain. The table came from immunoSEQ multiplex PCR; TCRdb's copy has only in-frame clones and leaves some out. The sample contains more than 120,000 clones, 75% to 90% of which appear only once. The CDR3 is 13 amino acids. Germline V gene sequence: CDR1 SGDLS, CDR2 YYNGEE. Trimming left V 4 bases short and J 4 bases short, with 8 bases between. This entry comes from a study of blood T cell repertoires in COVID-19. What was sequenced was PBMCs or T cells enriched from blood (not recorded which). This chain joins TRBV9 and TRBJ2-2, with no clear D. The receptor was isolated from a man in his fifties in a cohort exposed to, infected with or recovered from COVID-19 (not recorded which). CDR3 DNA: TGTGCCAGCAGCCCTAGTGGCACCGGGGAGCTGTTTTTT. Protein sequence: CASSPSGTGELFF.